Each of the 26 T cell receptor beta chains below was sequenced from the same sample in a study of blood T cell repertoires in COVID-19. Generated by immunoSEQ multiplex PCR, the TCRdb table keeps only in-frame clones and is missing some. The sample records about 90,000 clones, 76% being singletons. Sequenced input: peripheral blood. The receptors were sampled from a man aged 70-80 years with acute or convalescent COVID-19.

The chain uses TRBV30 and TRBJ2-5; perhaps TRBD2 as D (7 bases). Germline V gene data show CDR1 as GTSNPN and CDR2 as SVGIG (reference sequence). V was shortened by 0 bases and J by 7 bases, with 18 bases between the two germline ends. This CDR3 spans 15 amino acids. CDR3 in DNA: TGTGCCTGGAGTGTACCGGGGGGCAGGGCCTGGACCCAGTACTTC. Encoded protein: CAWSVPGGRAWTQYF.

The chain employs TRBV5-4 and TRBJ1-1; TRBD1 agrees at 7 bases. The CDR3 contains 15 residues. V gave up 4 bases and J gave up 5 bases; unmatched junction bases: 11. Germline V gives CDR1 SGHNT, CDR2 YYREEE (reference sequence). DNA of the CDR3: TGTGCCAGCAGCCGTGGAGGGGGCTCGGGGACTGAAGCTTTCTTT. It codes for CASSRGGGSGTEAFF.

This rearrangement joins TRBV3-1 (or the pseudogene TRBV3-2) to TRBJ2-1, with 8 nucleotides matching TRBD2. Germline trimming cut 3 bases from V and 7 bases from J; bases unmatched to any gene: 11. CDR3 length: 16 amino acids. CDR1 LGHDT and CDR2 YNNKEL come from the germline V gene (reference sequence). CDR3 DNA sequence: TGTGCCAGCAGCCATCTTCGGCGGGAGGAGGGGAATGAGCAGTTCTTC. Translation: CASSHLRREEGNEQFF.

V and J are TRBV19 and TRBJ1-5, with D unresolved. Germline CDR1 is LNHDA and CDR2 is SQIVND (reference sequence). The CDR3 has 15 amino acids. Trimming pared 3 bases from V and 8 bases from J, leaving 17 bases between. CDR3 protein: CASSIRTAAWEPQHF. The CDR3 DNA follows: TGTGCCAGTAGTATCAGAACGGCGGCCTGGGAGCCCCAGCATTTT.

In DNA form, the CDR3 reads TGTGCCAGCAGCCCTGGACTAGCGGGATCGATGCCCTACGAGCAGTACTTC. This encodes CASSPGLAGSMPYEQYF. The rearrangement uses TRBV11-2 and TRBJ2-7, with 12 bases identical to TRBD2. With 5 bases clipped from V and 2 bases from J, the junction kept 10 bases outside the gene matches. CDR1 SGHAT and CDR2 FQNNGV come from the germline V gene. There are 17 residues in the CDR3.

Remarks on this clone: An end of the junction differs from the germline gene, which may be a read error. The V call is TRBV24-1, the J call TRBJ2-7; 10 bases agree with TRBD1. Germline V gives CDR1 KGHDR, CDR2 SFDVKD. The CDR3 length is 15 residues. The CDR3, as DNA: TGTGCCACCAGTGACCCGGGACAGGGGCACTACGAACAGTACTTC. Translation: CATSDPGQGHYEQYF.

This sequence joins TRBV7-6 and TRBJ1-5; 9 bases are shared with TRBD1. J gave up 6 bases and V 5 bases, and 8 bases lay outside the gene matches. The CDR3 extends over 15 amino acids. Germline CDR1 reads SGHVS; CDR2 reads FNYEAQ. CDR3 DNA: TGTGCCAGCAGCCCCGGGACAGGGAACGGTCAGCCCCAGCATTTT. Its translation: CASSPGTGNGQPQHF.

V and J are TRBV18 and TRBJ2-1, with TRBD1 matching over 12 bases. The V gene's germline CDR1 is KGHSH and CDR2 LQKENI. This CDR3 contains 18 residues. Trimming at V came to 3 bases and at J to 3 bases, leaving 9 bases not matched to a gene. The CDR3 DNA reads TGTGCCAGCTCACCCAGACCGGGACAGGGGGCTGACTACAATGAGCAGTTCTTC. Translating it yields CASSPRPGQGADYNEQFF.

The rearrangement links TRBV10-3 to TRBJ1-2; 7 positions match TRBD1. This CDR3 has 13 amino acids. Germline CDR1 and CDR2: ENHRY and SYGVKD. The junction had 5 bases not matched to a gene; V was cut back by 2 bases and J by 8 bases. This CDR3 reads CAISEPRQGGYTF. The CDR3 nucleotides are TGTGCCATCAGTGAGCCGCGACAGGGAGGCTACACCTTC.

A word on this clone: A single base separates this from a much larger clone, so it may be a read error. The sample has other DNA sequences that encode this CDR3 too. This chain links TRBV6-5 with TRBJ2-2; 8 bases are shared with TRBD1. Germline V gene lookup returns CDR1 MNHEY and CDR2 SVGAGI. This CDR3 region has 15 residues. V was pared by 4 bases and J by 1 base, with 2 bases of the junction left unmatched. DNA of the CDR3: TGTGCCAGCAGTTCCGGGACAGGGAACACCGGGGAGCTGTTTTTT. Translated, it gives CASSSGTGNTGELFF.

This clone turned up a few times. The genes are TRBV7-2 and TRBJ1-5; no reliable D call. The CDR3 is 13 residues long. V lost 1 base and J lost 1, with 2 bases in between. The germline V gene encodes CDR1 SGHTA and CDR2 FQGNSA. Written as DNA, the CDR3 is TGTGCCAGCAGCTTAGTAAGCAATCAGCCCCAGCATTTT. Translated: CASSLVSNQPQHF.

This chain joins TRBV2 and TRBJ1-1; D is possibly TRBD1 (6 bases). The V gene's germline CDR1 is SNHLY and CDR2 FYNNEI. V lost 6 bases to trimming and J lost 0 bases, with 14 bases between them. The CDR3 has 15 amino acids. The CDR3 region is CASREQGGVNTEAFF. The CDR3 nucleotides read TGTGCCAGCAGAGAACAGGGTGGGGTGAACACTGAAGCTTTCTTT.

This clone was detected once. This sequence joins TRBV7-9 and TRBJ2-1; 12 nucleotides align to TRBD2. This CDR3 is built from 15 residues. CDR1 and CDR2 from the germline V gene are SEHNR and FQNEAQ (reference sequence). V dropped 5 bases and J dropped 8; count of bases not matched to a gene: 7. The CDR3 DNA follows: TGTGCCAGCAGCCCTAGCGGGAGGGGGACGGATGAGCAGTTCTTC. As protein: CASSPSGRGTDEQFF. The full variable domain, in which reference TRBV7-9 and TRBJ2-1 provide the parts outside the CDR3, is DTGVSQNPRHKITKRGQNVTFRCDPISEHNRLYWYRQTLGQGPEFLTYFQNEAQLEKSRLLSDRFSAERPKGSFSTLEIQRTEQGDSAMYLCASSPSGRGTDEQFFGPGTRLTVL.

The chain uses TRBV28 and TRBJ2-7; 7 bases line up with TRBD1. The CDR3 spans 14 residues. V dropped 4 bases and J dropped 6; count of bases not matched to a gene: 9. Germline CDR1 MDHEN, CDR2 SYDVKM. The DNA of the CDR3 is TGTGCCAGCAGTTCGACAGGGCGGGTACGCGAGCAGTACTTC. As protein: CASSSTGRVREQYF. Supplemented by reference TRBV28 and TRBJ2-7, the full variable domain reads DVKVTQSSRYLVKRTGEKVFLECVQDMDHENMFWYRQDPGLGLRLIYFSYDVKMKEKGDIPEGYSVSREKKERFSLILESASTNQTSMYLCASSSTGRVREQYFGPGTRLTVT.

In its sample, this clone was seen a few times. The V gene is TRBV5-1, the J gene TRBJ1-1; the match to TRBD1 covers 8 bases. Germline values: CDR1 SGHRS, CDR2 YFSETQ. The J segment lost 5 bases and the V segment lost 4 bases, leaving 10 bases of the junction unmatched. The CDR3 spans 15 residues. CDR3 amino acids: CASSQNTGGWTEAFF. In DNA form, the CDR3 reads TGCGCCAGCAGCCAAAATACAGGGGGATGGACTGAAGCTTTCTTT.

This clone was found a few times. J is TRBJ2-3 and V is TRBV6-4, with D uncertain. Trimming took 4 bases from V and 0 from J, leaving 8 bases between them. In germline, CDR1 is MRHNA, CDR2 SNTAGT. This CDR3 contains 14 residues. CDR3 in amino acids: CASSVKASTDTQYF. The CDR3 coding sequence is TGTGCCAGCAGTGTCAAAGCTAGCACAGATACGCAGTATTTT.

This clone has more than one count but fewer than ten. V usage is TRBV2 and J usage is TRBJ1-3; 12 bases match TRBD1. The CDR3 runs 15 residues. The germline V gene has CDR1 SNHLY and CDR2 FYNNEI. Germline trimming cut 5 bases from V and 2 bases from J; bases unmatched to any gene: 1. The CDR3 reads CASSWDRGPGNTIYF. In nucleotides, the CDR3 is TGTGCCAGCAGTTGGGACAGGGGGCCTGGAAACACCATATATTTT.

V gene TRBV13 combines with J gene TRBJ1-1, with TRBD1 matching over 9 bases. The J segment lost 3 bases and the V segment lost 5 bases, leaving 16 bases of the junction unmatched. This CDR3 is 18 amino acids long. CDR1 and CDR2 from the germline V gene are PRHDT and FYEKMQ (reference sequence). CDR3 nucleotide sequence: TGTGCCAGCAGCCCCCGGGACAGGGTGGTAGGTGGTGACACTGAAGCTTTCTTT. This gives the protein CASSPRDRVVGGDTEAFF.

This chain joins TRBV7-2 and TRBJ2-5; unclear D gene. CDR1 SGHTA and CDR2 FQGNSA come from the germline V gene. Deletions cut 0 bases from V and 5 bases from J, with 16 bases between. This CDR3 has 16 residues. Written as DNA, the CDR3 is TGTGCCAGCAGCTTAGCCCGTGCCGCCTCCCGGGAGACCCAGTACTTC. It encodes CASSLARAASRETQYF.

CDR3 in DNA: TGCAGTGCTCCCACCGGAGATACGCAGTATTTT. Protein: CSAPTGDTQYF. The V call is TRBV20-1, the J call TRBJ2-3; D gene unclear. The germline CDR1 and CDR2 sequences are DFQATT and SNEGSKA (reference sequence). This CDR3 comprises 11 residues. Trimming stripped 5 bases from V and 5 bases from J, with 8 bases between.

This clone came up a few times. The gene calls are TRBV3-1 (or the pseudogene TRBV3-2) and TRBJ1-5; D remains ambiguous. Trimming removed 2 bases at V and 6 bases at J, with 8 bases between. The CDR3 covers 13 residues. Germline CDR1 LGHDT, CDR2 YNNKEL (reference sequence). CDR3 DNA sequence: TGTGCCAGCAGCCAACAAATCGGTCAGCCCCAGCATTTT. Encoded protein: CASSQQIGQPQHF.

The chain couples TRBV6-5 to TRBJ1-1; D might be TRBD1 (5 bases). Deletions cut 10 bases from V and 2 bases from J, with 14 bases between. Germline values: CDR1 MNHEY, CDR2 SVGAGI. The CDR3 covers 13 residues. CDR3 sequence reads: CATRTGGNTEAFF. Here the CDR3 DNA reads TGTGCCACGAGGACCGGGGGTAACACTGAAGCTTTCTTT.

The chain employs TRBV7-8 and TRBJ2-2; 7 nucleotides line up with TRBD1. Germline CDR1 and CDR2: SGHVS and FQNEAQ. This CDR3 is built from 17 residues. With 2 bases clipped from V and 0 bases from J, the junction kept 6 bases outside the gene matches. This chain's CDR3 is CASSLTPGQTNTGELFF. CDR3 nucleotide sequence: TGTGCCAGCAGCTTAACACCGGGACAGACGAACACCGGGGAGCTGTTTTTT.

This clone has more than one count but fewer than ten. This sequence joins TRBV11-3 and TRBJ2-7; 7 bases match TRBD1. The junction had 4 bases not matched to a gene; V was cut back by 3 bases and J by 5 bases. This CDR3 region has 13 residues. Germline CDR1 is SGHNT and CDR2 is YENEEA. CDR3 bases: TGTGCCAGCAGCTTGGACAGGTTCAACGAGCAGTACTTC. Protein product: CASSLDRFNEQYF. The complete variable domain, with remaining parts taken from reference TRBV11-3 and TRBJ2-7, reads EAGVVQSPRYKIIEKKQPVAFWCNPISGHNTLYWYLQNLGQGPELLIRYENEEAVDDSQLPKDRFSAERLKGVDSTLKIQPAELGDSAVYLCASSLDRFNEQYFGPGTRLTVT.

The CDR3 reads CASSLEQNTEAFF. CDR3 nucleotide sequence: TGTGCCAGCAGTTTAGAACAGAACACTGAAGCTTTCTTT. J is TRBJ1-1 and V is TRBV28; D not resolved. Trimming cost V 2 bases and J 1 base, with 5 bases left between them. This CDR3 comprises 13 residues. From germline, CDR1 is MDHEN and CDR2 SYDVKM.

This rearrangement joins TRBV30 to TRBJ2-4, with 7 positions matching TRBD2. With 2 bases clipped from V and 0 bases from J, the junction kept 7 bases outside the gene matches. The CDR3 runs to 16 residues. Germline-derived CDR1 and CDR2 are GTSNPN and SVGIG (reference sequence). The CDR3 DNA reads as TGTGCCTGGAGTTTAGCCCGGGGGGTAGCCAAAAACATTCAGTACTTC. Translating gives CAWSLARGVAKNIQYF.